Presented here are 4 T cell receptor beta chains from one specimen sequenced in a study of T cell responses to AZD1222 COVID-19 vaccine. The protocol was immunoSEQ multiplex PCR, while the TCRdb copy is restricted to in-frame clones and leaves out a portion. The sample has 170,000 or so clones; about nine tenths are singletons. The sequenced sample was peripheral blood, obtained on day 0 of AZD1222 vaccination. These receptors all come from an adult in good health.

The DNA for the CDR3 is TGTGCCAGCAGTCCGAGGGTCGGCACAGATACGCAGTATTTT. This gives the protein CASSPRVGTDTQYF. V gene TRBV6-6 combines with J gene TRBJ2-3, with D possibly TRBD2 on 5 matching bases. Germline CDR1 is MNHNY and CDR2 is SVGAGI (reference sequence). CDR3 size: 14 residues. V was trimmed by 5 bases and J by 1 base, leaving 10 bases between them.

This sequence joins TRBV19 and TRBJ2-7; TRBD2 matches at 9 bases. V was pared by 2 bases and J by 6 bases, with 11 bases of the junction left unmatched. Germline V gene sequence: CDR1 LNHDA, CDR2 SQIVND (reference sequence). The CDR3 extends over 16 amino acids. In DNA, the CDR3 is TGTGCCAGTAGTATAAAGACTAGCGGATCTCCGGGCGAGCAGTACTTC. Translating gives CASSIKTSGSPGEQYF.

Here the CDR3 DNA reads TGCAGCGTTTCTGGAGCAGGACAGGGGGCCTACGAGCAGTACTTC. Translating it yields CSVSGAGQGAYEQYF. The chain couples TRBV29-1 to TRBJ2-7, with 10 bases identical to TRBD1. Germline-derived CDR1 and CDR2 are SQVTM and ANQGSEA. Trimming removed 5 bases from V and 2 bases from J; junction bases left unmatched: 9. This CDR3 region has 15 residues.

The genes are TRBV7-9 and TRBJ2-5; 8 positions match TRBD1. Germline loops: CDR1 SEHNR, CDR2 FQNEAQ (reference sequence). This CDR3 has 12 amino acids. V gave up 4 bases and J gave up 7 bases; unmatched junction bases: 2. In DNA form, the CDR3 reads TGTGCCAGCAGCTCCGGACAGGGGACCCAGTACTTC. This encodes CASSSGQGTQYF.